The next 10 T cell receptor beta chains were all read from a single sample in a study of metastatic and nonmetastatic thyroid tumors. TCRdb reassembled clones from the PCR reads with MiXCR. Of more than 35,000 clones listed, approximately 13% are singletons. The entire patient cohort was treatment-naive prior to thyroid surgery. Sequences were obtained from blood. The source is a female donor with papillary thyroid cancer or a benign thyroid nodule (not recorded which). Some clones in this sample may be carry-over from other donors' samples.

The chain links TRBV5-1 to TRBJ2-7, with D maybe TRBD1 (5 bases). Germline assignment: CDR1 SGHRS and CDR2 YFSETQ. V was pared by 5 bases and J by 1 base, with 10 bases between. The CDR3 has 13 amino acids. The CDR3 here is CASSRGRSYEQYF. The CDR3 nucleotides read TGCGCCAGCAGTAGGGGAAGGTCCTACGAGCAGTACTTC.

Points on this clone: A much larger clone is a single base away; this may be a read error. V gene TRBV29-1 combines with J gene TRBJ2-4; D is ambiguous. Trimming took 5 bases from V and 5 from J, leaving 10 bases between them. Germline values: CDR1 SQVTM, CDR2 ANQGSEA. The CDR3 is made up of 12 amino acids. Here the CDR3 DNA reads TGCAGCGTTAAACCGGTTCAAAACATTCAGTACTTC. This translates into CSVKPVQNIQYF.

Many counts were recorded for this clone. The gene calls are TRBV12-3 or TRBV12-4 and TRBJ2-5, with unresolved D. The CDR3 is made up of 12 amino acids. V lost 6 bases and J lost 1, with 6 bases in between. CDR3 amino acids: CASSPSQETQYF. In DNA form, the CDR3 reads TGTGCCAGCAGCCCCTCCCAAGAGACCCAGTACTTC.

This clone was observed a few times. The chain is built from TRBV12-3 or TRBV12-4 and TRBJ1-2; D remains ambiguous. With 1 base removed from V and 7 bases from J, the gap between germline ends came to 10 bases. CDR3 length: 13 residues. The CDR3 nucleotides read TGTGCCAGCAGTTTAGGTATTGTCGGTGGCTACACCTTC. Protein sequence: CASSLGIVGGYTF.

This clone was found many times. J is TRBJ1-2 and V is TRBV7-9; D is uncertain. Germline lookup yields CDR1 SEHNR and CDR2 FQNEAQ (reference sequence). CDR3 length equals 10 residues. The V end was cut by 3 bases, the J end by 6 bases, with 2 bases between. This chain's CDR3 is CASSLDGYTF. CDR3 DNA: TGTGCCAGCAGCTTGGATGGCTACACCTTC.

Many counts were recorded for this clone. The chain couples TRBV6-5 to TRBJ1-1; 9 bases agree with TRBD1. Germline CDR1 is MNHEY and CDR2 is SVGAGI. V shed 4 bases and J 0 bases; nucleotides not matched to a gene: 0. The CDR3 is made up of 14 amino acids. CDR3 in DNA: TGTGCCAGCAGTTGGACAGGGGTGAACACTGAAGCTTTCTTT. The encoded protein is CASSWTGVNTEAFF.

This clone was seen many times. The chain carries TRBV12-3 or TRBV12-4 and TRBJ2-3; tentatively, D is TRBD1 or TRBD2 (5 bases each). The CDR3 is made up of 15 amino acids. V was shortened by 3 bases and J by 2 bases, with 12 bases between the two germline ends. CDR3 region: CASSFGAGSTDTQYF. The CDR3 DNA is TGTGCCAGCAGTTTCGGGGCAGGCTCCACAGATACGCAGTATTTT.

In its sample, this clone was seen many times. The CDR3 region has the DNA TGCAGCGTCCGGACCCGATACGAGCAGTACTTC. Encoded protein: CSVRTRYEQYF. The chain employs TRBV29-1 and TRBJ2-7; no clear D. CDR1 and CDR2 (germline): SQVTM, ANQGSEA. The V gene lost 6 bases and the J gene lost 4 bases, with 10 bases spanning the gap. This CDR3 has 11 amino acids.

This clone was detected many times. The chain carries TRBV5-8 and TRBJ1-5; D may be TRBD1 (6 bases). Trimming removed 5 bases from V and 3 bases from J, with 9 bases in between. Germline V gene sequence: CDR1 SGHTS, CDR2 YDEGEE. The CDR3 has 13 residues. The DNA for the CDR3 is TGTGCCAGCAGGGGGGACACCAATCAGCCCCAGCATTTT. This encodes CASRGDTNQPQHF.

In this sample, this clone turned up many times. The chain couples TRBV27 to TRBJ2-5; D not resolved. Trimming cost V 5 bases and J 3 bases, with 10 bases left between them. The CDR3 consists of 13 residues. Germline values: CDR1 MNHEY, CDR2 SMNVEV (reference sequence). CDR3 DNA sequence: TGTGCCAGCAGTCCAACCCTTAAAGAGACCCAGTACTTC. Translated, it gives CASSPTLKETQYF.